This T cell receptor beta chain comes out of a study of T cell repertoires in aging, cancer and after chemotherapy. About the research overall: Repeat sampling of healthy donors over several months to years showed clear clonal overlap.

General study points: Loss of evenness, beyond lost richness, contributed to age-related TCR diversity decline in cancer patients. Median generation probability rose over the chemotherapy interval in each cancer cohort, suggesting rebound thymic output.

Turning to this clonotype: Antigen unknown.

Multiplex touch-down PCR with TRB-A/B primers amplified rearranged V-D-J TRB sequences. One entry per CDR3 protein, called by TCRdb with MiXCR from the multiplex PCR reads. The table shows about 11,000 distinct CDR3 sequences, with almost 30% occurring only once. Peripheral blood genomic DNA, not sorted cells or RNA, was the template. This sequence originates from a human donor in good health. What was sequenced was blood.

The CDR3 is CASSLGLAGAGGNQYF. CDR3 in DNA: TGTGCCAGCAGCCTGGGACTAGCGGGGGCTGGTGGGAACCAGTACTTC. The chain is built from TRBV7-2 and TRBJ2-5; 14 bases agree with TRBD2. V was pared by 5 bases and J by 10 bases, with 12 bases of the junction left unmatched. The CDR3 length is 16 residues. The germline V gene has CDR1 SGHTA and CDR2 FQGNSA.